This entry lists 29 T cell receptor beta chains sequenced from one sample in a study of OX40 agonist ivuxolimab in advanced cancers. Assay: immunoSEQ multiplex PCR; the TCRdb copy retains only in-frame clones and omits some. The sample consists of 45,000 to 65,000 clones, 80% to 95% of them appearing once. The material was CD4+ or CD8+ T cells sorted from blood, obtained in a trial of the OX40 agonist ivuxolimab. All receptors come from an adult with an advanced solid tumor such as melanoma, head and neck, liver or kidney cancer.

J is TRBJ1-6 and V is TRBV7-6; the D is unclear. Looked up from germline, CDR1 is SGHVS and CDR2 is FNYEAQ. V gave up 1 base and J gave up 3 bases, with 10 bases separating them. The CDR3 contains 16 residues. DNA for the CDR3: TGTGCCAGCAGCTTAGAGGAAGGGAACTATAATTCACCCCTCCACTTT. Encoded protein: CASSLEEGNYNSPLHF.

This clone came up once. The CDR3 is CASSQEMASRGELFF. CDR3 coding DNA: TGCGCCAGCAGCCAAGAGATGGCTAGTCGAGGGGAGCTGTTTTTT. The gene calls are TRBV4-3 and TRBJ2-2; D is unresolved. The CDR3 is made up of 15 amino acids. V dropped 0 bases and J dropped 8 bases, with 13 bases sitting between them. Germline CDR1 is LGHNA and CDR2 is YSLEER.

The chain employs TRBV7-3 and TRBJ2-3; TRBD2 aligns across 8 bases. V lost 4 bases to trimming and J lost 0 bases; unmatched junction nucleotides: 3. Looked up from germline, CDR1 is SGHTA and CDR2 is FQGTGA. The CDR3 is 15 residues long. This CDR3 reads CASSWSGGSTDTQYF. The CDR3 DNA reads TGTGCCAGCAGCTGGAGCGGGGGAAGCACAGATACGCAGTATTTT.

The chain uses TRBV5-6 and TRBJ2-5; 9 bases are shared with TRBD1. The germline V gene has CDR1 SGHDT and CDR2 YYEEEE. J was trimmed by 2 bases and V by 3 bases; bases with no gene match: 5. This CDR3 spans 15 amino acids. The DNA for the CDR3 is TGTGCCAGCAGCTATACCGGACAGGGGCAAGAGACCCAGTACTTC. Its protein product is CASSYTGQGQETQYF.

By share, this clone ranks as medium-sized. The chain links TRBV29-1 to TRBJ2-7; 8 bases line up with TRBD2. Germline CDR1 and CDR2: SQVTM and ANQGSEA. The CDR3 contains 14 residues. V shed 6 bases and J 3 bases; nucleotides not matched to a gene: 10. The CDR3 nucleotides read TGCAGCGTCAAGCTAGCGGGCGTGATCTACGAGCAGTACTTC. Translated, it gives CSVKLAGVIYEQYF.

This clone was seen just once. V gene TRBV2 combines with J gene TRBJ1-4; D remains ambiguous. Trimming stripped 8 bases from V and 7 bases from J, with 26 bases between. The CDR3 is 17 residues long. CDR1 is SNHLY and CDR2 is FYNNEI in the germline V gene. CDR3 residues: CASSPGPLATNSEKLFF. The CDR3 coding sequence is TGTGCCAGCTCCCCTGGGCCCCTAGCAACTAATAGTGAAAAACTGTTTTTT.

J is TRBJ1-5 and V is TRBV11-3; D uncertain. Germline V lookup: CDR1 SGHNT, CDR2 YENEEA. Between the trimmed V and J ends, which lost 1 base and 0 bases, there was a span of 13 bases. The length of the CDR3 is 17 residues. The CDR3 DNA reads TGTGCCAGCAGCTTAGTAATCGGTCACGTTAGCAATCAGCCCCAGCATTTT. It codes for CASSLVIGHVSNQPQHF.

V and J are TRBV19 and TRBJ1-4; TRBD1 might be the D (6 bases). The CDR3 is 16 residues long. Per the germline V gene, CDR1 is LNHDA and CDR2 is SQIVND (reference sequence). The V end was cut by 7 bases, the J end by 7 bases, with 22 bases between. In DNA, the CDR3 is TGTGCCAGTACTTCACGCTACGGGGAAGGGGGTGAAAAACTGTTTTTT. Translating it yields CASTSRYGEGGEKLFF.

V and J are TRBV5-6 and TRBJ1-5; 10 bases line up with TRBD1. Germline loops: CDR1 SGHDT, CDR2 YYEEEE. V dropped 4 bases and J dropped 6; count of bases not matched to a gene: 4. This CDR3 has 14 residues. CDR3 in amino acids: CASSRGTGVQPQHF. In nucleotides, the CDR3 is TGTGCCAGCAGCAGAGGGACAGGGGTTCAGCCCCAGCATTTT. The variable domain in full, with the rest retrieved from reference TRBV5-6 and TRBJ1-5, is DAGVTQSPTHLIKTRGQQVTLRCSPKSGHDTVSWYQQALGQGPQFIFQYYEEEERQRGNFPDRFSGHQFPNYSSELNVNALLLGDSALYLCASSRGTGVQPQHFGDGTRLSIL.

The CDR3: CASRGTNPTEAFF. The CDR3 DNA is TGTGCCAGCAGGGGGACAAATCCCACTGAAGCTTTCTTT. The J gene is TRBJ1-1, the V gene TRBV7-9, with a possible D match to TRBD1 (6 bases). The V and J ends lost 6 bases and 4 bases respectively, with 12 bases between them. CDR1 and CDR2 from the germline V gene are SEHNR and FQNEAQ (reference sequence). The CDR3 sequence is 13 residues long.

The genes are TRBV19 and TRBJ1-1; possible D gene TRBD1, 6 bases. Trimming took 1 base from V and 5 from J, leaving 8 bases between them. The CDR3 is 13 amino acids. Per germline, CDR1 LNHDA and CDR2 SQIVND (reference sequence). The CDR3 loop is CASSIVQGTEAFF. The DNA for the CDR3 is TGTGCCAGTAGTATAGTACAGGGAACTGAAGCTTTCTTT. Filled out from reference TRBV19 and TRBJ1-1, the complete variable domain reads DGGITQSPKYLFRKEGQNVTLSCEQNLNHDAMYWYRQDPGQGLRLIYYSQIVNDFQKGDIAEGYSVSREKKESFPLTVTSAQKNPTAFYLCASSIVQGTEAFFGQGTRLTVV.

This clone appeared a single time. V gene TRBV7-3 combines with J gene TRBJ1-3; TRBD1 is a possible D gene (5 bases). The CDR3 has 16 amino acids. Trimming pared 0 bases from V and 0 bases from J, leaving 9 bases between. The germline CDR1 and CDR2 sequences are SGHTA and FQGTGA. Here the CDR3 DNA reads TGTGCCAGCAGCTTAACAGGGGTTGTCTCTGGAAACACCATATATTTT. It codes for CASSLTGVVSGNTIYF.

V is TRBV4-3 and J is TRBJ1-2; a possible D gene is TRBD1 (5 bases). V lost 0 bases to trimming and J lost 2 bases, with 10 bases between them. The CDR3 is 15 residues long. The V gene's germline CDR1 is LGHNA and CDR2 YSLEER. CDR3 sequence reads: CASSQEYRPNYGYTF. Written as DNA, the CDR3 is TGCGCCAGCAGCCAAGAGTACAGGCCGAACTATGGCTACACCTTC.

The gene calls are TRBV11-1 and TRBJ2-3; D is uncertain. Per germline, CDR1 SGHAT and CDR2 FQDESV (reference sequence). The CDR3 extends over 15 amino acids. The V gene lost 2 bases and the J gene lost 7 bases, with 16 bases spanning the gap. For the CDR3, the DNA is TGTGCCAGCAGCTTAATTTTCGAAGCCATGAATACGCAGTATTTT. This encodes CASSLIFEAMNTQYF.

The chain recombines TRBV7-6 with TRBJ1-3, with D hard to call. The CDR3 is 15 residues long. CDR1 is SGHVS and CDR2 is FNYEAQ in the germline V gene. V shed 0 bases and J shed 0 bases, with 6 bases lying between them. The CDR3 sequence is CASSLADTSGNTIYF. The CDR3 nucleotides read TGTGCCAGCAGCTTAGCCGATACCTCTGGAAACACCATATATTTT.

This chain uses TRBV11-2 with TRBJ2-4, with 8 bases matching TRBD1. Germline CDR1 and CDR2: SGHAT and FQNNGV. CDR3 length: 17 amino acids. V lost 1 base and J lost 0; bases outside the gene matches: 5. This chain's CDR3 is CASSLGRQGTAKNIQYF. The CDR3 bases are TGTGCCAGCAGCTTAGGAAGACAGGGGACAGCCAAAAACATTCAGTACTTC.

CDR3 coding DNA: TGCGCCAGCAGCTTGGTGGGATACGACGAGCAGTACTTC. It encodes CASSLVGYDEQYF. The rearrangement uses TRBV5-1 and TRBJ2-7, with D unclear. The CDR3 is 13 residues long. V lost 0 bases, J lost 5 bases, and 9 bases lay in between. CDR1 is SGHRS, CDR2 YFSETQ, per germline.

J is TRBJ1-1 and V is TRBV7-2; no reliable D call. Trimming took 0 bases from V and 2 from J, leaving 4 bases between them. The CDR3 totals 13 residues. Germline values: CDR1 SGHTA, CDR2 FQGNSA. The chain's CDR3 is CASSLAPNTEAFF. The CDR3 DNA reads as TGTGCCAGCAGCTTAGCGCCAAACACTGAAGCTTTCTTT.

The chain carries TRBV9 and TRBJ1-1; 8 bases fit TRBD1. V shed 0 bases, J shed 2 bases, and the junction held 6 bases outside the gene matches. Germline CDR1 SGDLS, CDR2 YYNGEE. CDR3 length: 16 residues. This CDR3 reads CASSVVGQGANTEAFF. CDR3 DNA sequence: TGTGCCAGCAGCGTAGTGGGTCAGGGGGCCAACACTGAAGCTTTCTTT. Combining the CDR3 with reference TRBV9 and TRBJ1-1 gives the whole variable domain DSGVTQTPKHLITATGQRVTLRCSPRSGDLSVYWYQQSLDQGLQFLIQYYNGEERAKGNILERFSAQQFPDLHSELNLSSLELGDSALYFCASSVVGQGANTEAFFGQGTRLTVV.

V usage is TRBV11-2 and J usage is TRBJ1-1, with D hard to call. Trimming cost V 2 bases and J 7 bases, with 8 bases left between them. The length of the CDR3 is 12 residues. Germline values: CDR1 SGHAT, CDR2 FQNNGV. CDR3 nucleotides: TGTGCCAGCAGCTTAAGTTATGGTGAAGCTTTCTTT. Translating gives CASSLSYGEAFF. The whole variable domain, filled in from reference TRBV11-2 and TRBJ1-1, reads EAGVAQSPRYKIIEKRQSVAFWCNPISGHATLYWYQQILGQGPKLLIQFQNNGVVDDSQLPKDRFSAERLKGVDSTLKIQPAKLEDSAVYLCASSLSYGEAFFGQGTRLTVV.

CDR3 sequence: CASSSWSGGSLGELFF. The CDR3 DNA is TGTGCCAGCAGCTCCTGGTCTGGTGGGTCGCTGGGGGAGCTGTTTTTT. V is TRBV7-9 and J is TRBJ2-2; D is ambiguous. The V end lost 4 bases, the J end lost 8 bases, and 20 bases lay between the germline ends. CDR1 is SEHNR and CDR2 is FQNEAQ in the germline V gene (reference sequence). The CDR3 totals 16 residues.

The V gene is TRBV14, the J gene TRBJ1-1; perhaps TRBD1 as D (5 bases). V was clipped by 0 bases and J by 4 bases, with 15 bases between them. This CDR3 has 16 residues. Germline V gives CDR1 SGHDN, CDR2 FVKESK. The CDR3, as DNA: TGTGCCAGCAGCCAAGATCGTTGGGGCGGGGGCACTGAAGCTTTCTTT. Translation gives CASSQDRWGGGTEAFF.

This clone was seen more than once but under ten times. The J gene is TRBJ2-1, the V gene TRBV11-2, with D tentatively TRBD2 (5 bases). Germline lookup yields CDR1 SGHAT and CDR2 FQNNGV. The V and J ends lost 3 bases and 2 bases respectively, with 17 bases between them. The CDR3 has 17 residues. The CDR3 sequence: CASSFGYGEPAYNEQFF. As DNA, the CDR3 is TGTGCCAGCAGCTTCGGTTACGGGGAACCGGCCTACAATGAGCAGTTCTTC. Full variable domain (rest looked up from reference TRBV11-2 and TRBJ2-1): EAGVAQSPRYKIIEKRQSVAFWCNPISGHATLYWYQQILGQGPKLLIQFQNNGVVDDSQLPKDRFSAERLKGVDSTLKIQPAKLEDSAVYLCASSFGYGEPAYNEQFFGPGTRLTVL.

This chain links TRBV7-9 with TRBJ2-7; TRBD2 aligns across 7 bases. Germline V gene data show CDR1 as SEHNR and CDR2 as FQNEAQ (reference sequence). V gave up 5 bases and J gave up 2 bases; unmatched junction bases: 12. The CDR3 has 16 residues. In DNA, the CDR3 is TGTGCCAGCAGCCCCCCCCACGGGGGGACGACCTACGAGCAGTACTTC. Protein product: CASSPPHGGTTYEQYF.

J is TRBJ2-7 and V is TRBV29-1, with 11 bases that match TRBD2. The germline V gene encodes CDR1 SQVTM and CDR2 ANQGSEA. The CDR3 contains 16 residues. After removal of 1 base from V and 0 bases from J, the junction contained 5 bases not matched to a gene. CDR3 nucleotide sequence: TGCAGCGTTGAAGCCCCAACTAGCGGGAGCTCCTACGAGCAGTACTTC. Its protein is CSVEAPTSGSSYEQYF.

The CDR3 sequence is CASSKRPLPRRGPSGEAFF. CDR3 DNA sequence: TGTGCCAGCAGCAAGCGGCCTCTTCCGCGCAGGGGGCCATCGGGAGAAGCTTTCTTT. The rearrangement uses TRBV21-1 and TRBJ1-1; TRBD1, the table's D call, lacks a check against the DNA. TRBV21-1 is a pseudogene. The length of the CDR3 is 19 residues.

This sequence joins TRBV4-1 and TRBJ2-7, with D possibly matching TRBD1 (6 bases). The V gene's germline CDR1 is MGHRA and CDR2 YSYEKL. V was trimmed by 1 base and J by 4 bases, leaving 8 bases between them. The CDR3 has 13 amino acids. CDR3 in amino acids: CASSQVRGYEQYF. CDR3 bases: TGCGCCAGCAGCCAAGTGAGGGGGTACGAGCAGTACTTC.

As to this clone: The junction departs from germline at one end; a sequencing error may be responsible. This chain connects TRBV6-5 to TRBJ2-5; D might be TRBD1 (5 bases). The CDR3 is 10 residues long. Germline V CDR1 and CDR2: MNHEY, SVGAGI. CDR3 sequence: CASSWGRLNF. As DNA, the CDR3 is TGTGCCAGCAGTTGGGGCCGATTGAACTTC.

V gene TRBV4-3 combines with J gene TRBJ2-5; 8 bases align to TRBD2. Germline assignment: CDR1 LGHNA and CDR2 YSLEER. V was pared by 0 bases and J by 4 bases, with 10 bases of the junction left unmatched. This CDR3 spans 17 amino acids. The CDR3 region has the DNA TGCGCCAGCAGCCAAGAACTTACCGGGAGGGCGGGAGAGACCCAGTACTTC. This translates into CASSQELTGRAGETQYF.